Listed below are T cell receptor beta chains from one sample, sequenced in a study of shared clonotypes between healthy human individuals. Some clones are missing from TCRdb's copy, which holds only in-frame ones; the method was immunoSEQ multiplex PCR. The sample gives millions of clones, 85% to 95% of which show up once; about 0.13% is in the top ten. Sequenced sample: naive CD4+ T cells sorted from blood. These receptor sequences come from a man aged 18 to 29 in good health. The CDR3 runs from the conserved cysteine through the conserved F or W. The D gene is left open where the match is weak. Expanded clones get a size class; other rows say once, few or many, or leave the size out.

J: TRBJ2-1
D: TRBD2
size: .
V: TRBV19
DNA: TGTGCCAGTAGTTTACTAGCGGGAAGCTCCTACAATGAGCAGTTCTTC
CDR3: CASSLLAGSSYNEQFF

J: TRBJ1-2
D: .
size: .
V: TRBV30
DNA: TGTGCCTGGAGCCGAACACGGACAGACGAGAACTATGGCTACACCTTC
CDR3: CAWSRTRTDENYGYTF

J: TRBJ2-4
D: .
size: .
V: TRBV2
DNA: TGTGCCAGCAGTGTAATCACCGGGACATTTGGAAACATTCAGTACTTC
CDR3: CASSVITGTFGNIQYF

J: TRBJ2-7
D: TRBD1
size: .
V: TRBV6-5
DNA: TGTGCCAGCAGTCGACAGGGGATCGCCAACGAGCAGTACTTC
CDR3: CASSRQGIANEQYF

J: TRBJ1-2
D: TRBD1
size: .
V: TRBV6-5
DNA: TGTGCCAGCCGTGCCGAGGACAGGCCTTACTATGGCTACACCTTC
CDR3: CASRAEDRPYYGYTF

J: TRBJ1-4
D: .
size: .
V: TRBV30
DNA: TGTGCCTGGAGTGCTACAGGGAGGGAAAAACTGTTTTTT
CDR3: CAWSATGREKLFF

J: TRBJ2-1
D: TRBD2
size: .
V: TRBV6-5
DNA: TGTGCCAGCAGCAAGGGACTAGCGCCTTACAATGAGCAGTTCTTC
CDR3: CASSKGLAPYNEQFF

J: TRBJ2-5
D: TRBD2
size: .
V: TRBV5-1
DNA: TGCGCCAGCAGCTTAGGGCCTAGCGGGGAAGAGACCCAGTACTTC
CDR3: CASSLGPSGEETQYF

J: TRBJ2-5
D: .
size: .
V: TRBV7-2
DNA: TGTGCCAGCAGCTTGGGTGACTACAGGGAGACCCAGTACTTC
CDR3: CASSLGDYRETQYF

J: TRBJ1-6
D: .
size: .
V: TRBV5-6
DNA: TGTGCCAGCAGCCCCCGGGACAATTCACCCCTCCACTTT
CDR3: CASSPRDNSPLHF

J: TRBJ2-7
D: TRBD1
size: once
V: TRBV5-1
DNA: TGCGCCAGCAGCCCTCCGGGACAGTACTACGAGCAGTACTTC
CDR3: CASSPPGQYYEQYF

J: TRBJ1-5
D: .
size: .
V: TRBV21-1
DNA: TGTGCCAGCAGCCCACCCCCGAGCCGATATCAGCCCCAGCATTTT
CDR3: CASSPPPSRYQPQHF

J: TRBJ1-5
D: .
size: .
V: TRBV28
DNA: TGTGCCAGCAGTTTATCAGGGACTAGCAATCAGCCCCAGCATTTT
CDR3: CASSLSGTSNQPQHF

J: TRBJ2-1
D: .
size: .
V: TRBV9
DNA: TGTGCCAGCAGCGTAGGAACAGACTACAATGAGCAGTTCTTC
CDR3: CASSVGTDYNEQFF

J: TRBJ1-2
D: .
size: .
V: TRBV28
DNA: TGTGCCAGCAGTTTAGGGGTCTATGGCTACACCTTC
CDR3: CASSLGVYGYTF

J: TRBJ2-7
D: TRBD2
size: .
V: TRBV18
DNA: TGTGCCAGCTCACCGGGGACTAGCGGCTACGAGCAGTACTTC
CDR3: CASSPGTSGYEQYF

J: TRBJ2-7
D: .
size: .
V: TRBV14
DNA: TGTGCCAGCAGCCATCGGACGGAAAACGCCTACGAGCAGTACTTC
CDR3: CASSHRTENAYEQYF

J: TRBJ1-2
D: .
size: .
V: TRBV6-5
DNA: TGTGCCAGCGGTACTGCCCGGAAGGATGGCTACACCTTC
CDR3: CASGTARKDGYTF

J: TRBJ1-2
D: TRBD1
size: .
V: TRBV7-8
DNA: TGTGCCAGCAGCTTAGCCTCCCGGGACAGGGGCATTAACTATGGCTACACCTTC
CDR3: CASSLASRDRGINYGYTF

J: TRBJ1-3
D: .
size: .
V: TRBV18
DNA: TGTGCCAGCTCAGACTCCGGCAATGGAAACACCATATATTTT
CDR3: CASSDSGNGNTIYF

J: TRBJ1-2
D: .
size: .
V: TRBV6-5
DNA: TGTGCCAGCAGTTACCGGGGGCTCGATGGCTACACCTTC
CDR3: CASSYRGLDGYTF

J: TRBJ2-2
D: TRBD2
size: .
V: TRBV4-1
DNA: TGCGCCAGCAGCCAAGGACTAGCGGGGCTGAACACCGGGGAGCTGTTTTTT
CDR3: CASSQGLAGLNTGELFF

J: TRBJ1-4
D: .
size: .
V: TRBV6-5
DNA: TGTGCCAGCCGTGGGAGGGAAAAACTGTTTTTT
CDR3: CASRGREKLFF

J: TRBJ1-1
D: TRBD1
size: .
V: TRBV6-6
DNA: TGTGCCAGCAGTTACGACAGGGCGGGAACTGAAGCTTTCTTT
CDR3: CASSYDRAGTEAFF

J: TRBJ2-5
D: .
size: .
V: TRBV5-5
DNA: TGTGCCAGCAGCTTTGGGACATCGTCCTCTGAGACCCAGTACTTC
CDR3: CASSFGTSSSETQYF

J: TRBJ1-4
D: .
size: .
V: TRBV2
DNA: TGTGCCAGCAGCGAGGACCCTGCAACTAATGAAAAACTGTTTTTT
CDR3: CASSEDPATNEKLFF

J: TRBJ2-1
D: .
size: .
V: TRBV7-9
DNA: TGTGCCAGCAGCTTTAGGTTCAATGAGCAGTTCTTC
CDR3: CASSFRFNEQFF

J: TRBJ2-7
D: TRBD2
size: .
V: TRBV7-9
DNA: TGTGTCAGCTCGACTAGCGGGTGGCAGCAGTACTTC
CDR3: CVSSTSGWQQYF

J: TRBJ2-1
D: .
size: .
V: TRBV7-9
DNA: TGTGCCAGCAGCTTCGGGGGCGCATCAAATGAGCAGTTCTTC
CDR3: CASSFGGASNEQFF

J: TRBJ2-6
D: .
size: once
V: TRBV28
DNA: TGTGCCAGCAGTTTACTCGTCTCTGGGGCCAACGTCCTGACTTTC
CDR3: CASSLLVSGANVLTF

J: TRBJ1-1
D: TRBD1
size: .
V: TRBV4-2
DNA: TGTGCCAGCAGCCAAGAAGACAGGGTGAGCACTGAAGCTTTCTTT
CDR3: CASSQEDRVSTEAFF

J: TRBJ1-6
D: .
size: .
V: TRBV11-2
DNA: TGTGCCAGCAGCCCAGGCGGGTCTATTTCACCCCTCCACTTT
CDR3: CASSPGGSISPLHF

J: TRBJ2-2
D: TRBD1
size: .
V: TRBV30
DNA: TGTGCCTGGAGTGGCCGGGACAGGATGATGGGGGAGCTGTTTTTT
CDR3: CAWSGRDRMMGELFF

J: TRBJ2-5
D: .
size: .
V: TRBV10-3
DNA: TGTGCCACCCGGCCCCAGGGGACCTACCAAGAGACCCAGTACTTC
CDR3: CATRPQGTYQETQYF

J: TRBJ1-2
D: .
size: .
V: TRBV7-2
DNA: TGTGCCAGCAGCTATGGGTGGCCTCCCTCTAACTATGGCTACACCTTC
CDR3: CASSYGWPPSNYGYTF